This record covers a single TCR beta chain. This entry is derived from a study of blood T cell repertoires in COVID-19. At the level of the study: Some COVID-19 samples were acute and others convalescent; all came from the United States, Italy and Spain. The cDNA or gDNA used as material had been derived from T cells, B-cell-depleted T cells, or PBMCs.

Per the original data handling: Reference gene primer amplification gave nucleated cell count estimates. Sequencing used immunoSEQ multiplex PCR; TCRdb keeps in-frame clones, though not all of them. V and J calls and clone size follow that table, whereas D and trimming were derived from the DNA. The sample carries approximately 200,000 clones, 65% to 80% recorded once. This TCR came from a woman aged 45 to 65 with acute or convalescent COVID-19. Sequences were obtained from peripheral blood.

CDR3 coding DNA: TGTGCCAGCAGTTTGGCGAGGCTTGAAGCTTTCTTT. The encoded protein is CASSLARLEAFF. The chain has TRBV28 and TRBJ1-1; unclear D gene. V lost 3 bases and J lost 7, with 9 bases in between. This CDR3 spans 12 amino acids. Per germline, CDR1 MDHEN and CDR2 SYDVKM.